The T cell receptor beta chain described here comes from a study of blood T cells in healthy people across ages (dated by TCRdb to about 2015). In the study overall: In model experiments, roughly one uniquely barcoded TCR beta cDNA molecule per two T cells was captured by template switching. Age-related changes in TCR beta repertoire diversity were measured in the study by deep sequencing normalized with unique cDNA molecular identifiers. The donors were divided into four age groups: young (average around 16 years), middle-aged (approximately 39), aged (about 60) and long-lived (roughly 82). To avoid experimental bias, donors of different ages were randomly spread across the sequencing lanes. Using the same blood draw, the study looked at two additional independent replicas of 1 million unique cDNA reads for two donors, one aged 18 to 29 and the other aged 80 or older.

Broader findings and caveats from the paper: The long-lived group showed more naive CD4+ T cells, fewer expanded clones and increased TCR diversity than the aged group, suggesting age selection. There was a strong correlation between observed TCR beta diversity and the percentage of naive T cells measured by flow cytometry. Because the CMV infection status of the donors was unknown, age-related changes in expanded clonotypes may potentially have been confounded. Total diversity estimates from one million sequenced T cells were considered lower bounds and underestimates. Bulk unsorted PBMC profiling prevented conclusive comparison of naive and antigen-experienced compartments. Observed TCR beta diversity per million T cells fell roughly linearly with age, and a significant reduction was already apparent by age around 40.

Taken from cysteine to phenylalanine, the CDR3 has 15 residues. The read is trimmed to its CDR3 DNA, 45 bases read in frame from base 1. CDR1 and CDR2, looked up from the germline V gene, are SGHVS and FNYEAQ. Library construction relied on 5' RACE. For sequencing, an Illumina HiSeq 2500 was employed. A second PCR of about 6 to 12 cycles was performed with a sample-barcoded 5' primer and a J-beta primer mix. Each TCR beta cDNA molecule received a unique molecular identifier from a template-switch 5' adaptor carrying 12 random nucleotides. At least 2.5 million CDR3-containing paired-end reads were obtained from each sample. All of the RNA was converted into first-strand cDNA using the Mint cDNA synthesis kit, with a TRBC-specific oligonucleotide serving as the primer. Following uracil-DNA glycosylase treatment, a first 18-cycle PCR with universal primers M1SS and BC2_uni_R was performed on all cDNA. On the study's bioinformatics: Normalization of each sample was performed by random selection of 1 million high-quality reads, each carrying a distinct molecular identifier. Instead of being binned into consensus sequences, reads that shared molecular identifiers were thrown out. MiTCR, run with a Q25 quality threshold and the strictest error-elimination algorithm, handled CDR3 identification, clonotype clustering and error correction. A nonparametric unseen species model using Euler transformation provided a lower-bound estimate of total TCR beta diversity. The public reads were reanalyzed by TCRdb: fastp trimming at Q25, MiXCR alignment, in-frame beta chains only. One record per CDR3 amino acid sequence lists the most common genes and DNA. V and J calls and clone size were set by TCRdb, not the authors. The sample includes about 750,000 distinct CDR3 sequences, with 40% to 65% observed a single time. Approximately 40% of the sample rests with the top ten.

On this clonotype: Its cognate antigen has yet to be identified. No base-level quality is on record; no much larger clone is a single base apart.

Donors were 30 to 45 systemically healthy Caucasian individuals from Russia aged roughly 6 to 90 years. Roughly 10 milliliters of peripheral blood were drawn from each donor into EDTA-treated Vacutainer tubes. Ficoll-Paque density-gradient centrifugation was used to isolate PBMCs, with at least 7 million per sample. Trizol reagent was used to extract total RNA from PBMCs, with at least 5.5 micrograms per sample. Naive CD45RAhigh/CD27high T cell percentages were measured by flow cytometry on a PBMC aliquot from every donor. Source material: blood. The chain was built from TRBV7-6 and TRBJ2-7; 9 nucleotides in the junction match TRBD2. TRBJ2-5 explains the end of the DNA better; the J call may be wrong. The origin of this receptor is an elderly man in good health. The DNA sequence reads TGTGCCAGCAGCTTACTAGCGGGGATCCAAGAGACCCAGTACTTC. This codes for CASSLLAGIQETQYF.